The TCR beta chain described here comes from a study of CD8 T cells in Susac syndrome. In the multiple sclerosis control group, patients were treatment-naive and had stable or active relapsing-remitting disease. Deletions cut 0 bases from V and 4 bases from J, with 11 bases between. The CDR3 runs 15 residues. Germline CDR1 and CDR2: SEHNR and FQNEAQ (reference sequence). A quantity of about 0.5 to 1 ug RNA underwent reverse transcription using random hexamers. TCR beta CDR3 was amplified by immunoSEQ multiplex PCR. This amplification extended across 54 Vbeta and 13 Jbeta segments. TCRdb recomputed calls from the immunoSEQ multiplex PCR reads with MiXCR, one row per CDR3 protein. The table records 250,000 to 300,000 distinct CDR3 sequences, roughly 85% of them present only once.

The V call is TRBV7-9, the J call TRBJ2-3; D perhaps matches TRBD2 (5 bases). The sequenced material came from CD8+ T cells from PBMCs. The TCR sequence derives from a human donor with multiple sclerosis. The CDR3 DNA follows: TGTGCCAGCAGCTTAGCGGGAGAGGTCCCAGATACGCAGTATTTT. Translation: CASSLAGEVPDTQYF.